This TCR beta chain is drawn from a study of blood T cell repertoires in COVID-19. Germline V gives CDR1 MDHEN, CDR2 SYDVKM. The V segment lost 4 bases and the J segment 4 bases; nucleotides outside the gene matches: 12. CDR3 size: 18 residues. Generated by immunoSEQ multiplex PCR, the TCRdb table keeps only in-frame clones and is missing some. The sample holds 270,000 or so clones; roughly 86% are singletons and the top ten take roughly 8.5%. The rearrangement uses TRBV28 and TRBJ2-3; 12 nucleotides match TRBD2. Sequenced sample: peripheral blood. This TCR was recovered from a man in his forties or fifties with active or convalescent COVID-19. CDR3 amino acids: CASSSGGLAGGLPDTQYF. CDR3 coding DNA: TGTGCCAGCAGTTCAGGAGGGCTAGCGGGGGGGCTCCCAGATACGCAGTATTTT.